The present T cell receptor beta chain was sequenced within a study of blood T cells in healthy people across ages. The CDR3 length is 14 residues. V shed 6 bases and J 14 bases; nucleotides not matched to a gene: 11. Per germline, CDR1 SGHDT and CDR2 YYEEEE. The second PCR ran roughly 7 to 12 cycles with a sample-barcoded 5' primer and J-beta primers. TCRdb analysed the 5' RACE reads with MiXCR anew, one entry per CDR3 protein. The table records around 690,000 distinct CDR3 sequences, under 65% of them present only once. The individuals who served as donors were healthy Caucasians living in Russia, aged about 6 to 90. Each donor's blood draw was roughly 10 milliliters of peripheral blood. Every sample gave at least 5.5 micrograms of total RNA when it was extracted.

This clonotype originated in a man aged 60 to 75 in good health. The chain links TRBV5-6 to TRBJ2-4; 13 bases map to TRBD2. Sequenced material: blood. In DNA, the CDR3 is TGTGCCAGCACCGGGACTAGCGGGGCAACCTTGGAGTACTTC. Protein: CASTGTSGATLEYF.